This record looks at one T cell receptor beta chain sequence and its context. Its matching antigen is unknown. A much larger clonotype is one base distant, so this may be a read error. The authors took blood RNA from unsorted whole blood and also extracted germline DNA. This CDR3 has 12 amino acids. CDR1 is SQVTM and CDR2 is ANQGSEA in the germline V gene. A primer matching the constant region was used to make TCR beta cDNA from 500 to 650 ng of total RNA. Three nested multiplex PCR rounds, a slightly modified ARM-PCR, produced the libraries for TCR beta. The first two PCR rounds used TRBV1-TRBV30 primers with a Cbeta primer, around 10 cycles each. TCRdb processed the multiplex PCR reads anew with MiXCR; each CDR3 protein has one entry. The table lists around 170,000 distinct CDR3 sequences, approximately 60% of them singletons. The data were taken from a study of tumor-infiltrating lymphocytes in primary liver carcinoma. Study-level findings and limits: Because of bulk unsorted sampling, CD4+ and CD8+ repertoires were not subjected to comparison.

The rearrangement uses TRBV29-1 and TRBJ2-5; D gene unclear. The TCR comes from a man in his forties with primary liver carcinoma and hepatitis B virus infection. The sample was peripheral blood. The CDR3 DNA reads as TGCAGCGTTGAAAGGCAGCAAGAGGCCCAGTACTTC. Translated, it gives CSVERQQEAQYF.